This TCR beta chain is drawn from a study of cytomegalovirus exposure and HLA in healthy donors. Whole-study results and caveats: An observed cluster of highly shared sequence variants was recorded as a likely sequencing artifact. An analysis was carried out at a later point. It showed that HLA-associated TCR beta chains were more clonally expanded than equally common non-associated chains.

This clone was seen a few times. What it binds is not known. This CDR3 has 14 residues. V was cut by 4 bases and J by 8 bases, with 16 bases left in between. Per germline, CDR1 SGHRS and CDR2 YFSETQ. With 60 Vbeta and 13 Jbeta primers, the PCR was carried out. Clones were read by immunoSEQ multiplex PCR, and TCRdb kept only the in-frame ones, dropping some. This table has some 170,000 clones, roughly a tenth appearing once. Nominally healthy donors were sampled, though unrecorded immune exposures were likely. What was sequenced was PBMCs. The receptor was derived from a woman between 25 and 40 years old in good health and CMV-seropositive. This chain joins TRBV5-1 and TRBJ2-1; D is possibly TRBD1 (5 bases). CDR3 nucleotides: TGCGCCAGCAGCACTCAGACCCTAGGGGATGAGCAGTTCTTC. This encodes CASSTQTLGDEQFF.